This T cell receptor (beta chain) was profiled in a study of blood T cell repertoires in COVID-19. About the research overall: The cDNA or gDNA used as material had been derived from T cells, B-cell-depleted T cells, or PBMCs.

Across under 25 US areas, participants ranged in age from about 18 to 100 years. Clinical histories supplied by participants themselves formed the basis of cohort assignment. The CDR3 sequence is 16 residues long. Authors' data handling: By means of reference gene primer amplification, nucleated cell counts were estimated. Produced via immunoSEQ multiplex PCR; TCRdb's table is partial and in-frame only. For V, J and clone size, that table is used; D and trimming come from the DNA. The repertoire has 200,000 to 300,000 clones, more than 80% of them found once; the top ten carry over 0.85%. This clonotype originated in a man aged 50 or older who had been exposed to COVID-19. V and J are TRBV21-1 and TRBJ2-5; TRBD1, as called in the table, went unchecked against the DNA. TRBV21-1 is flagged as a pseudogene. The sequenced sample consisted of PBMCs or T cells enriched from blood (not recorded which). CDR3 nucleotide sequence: TGTGCCAGCAGCAAAATAGGACAGGGGGAGGAAGAGACCCAGTACTTC. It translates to CASSKIGQGEEETQYF.